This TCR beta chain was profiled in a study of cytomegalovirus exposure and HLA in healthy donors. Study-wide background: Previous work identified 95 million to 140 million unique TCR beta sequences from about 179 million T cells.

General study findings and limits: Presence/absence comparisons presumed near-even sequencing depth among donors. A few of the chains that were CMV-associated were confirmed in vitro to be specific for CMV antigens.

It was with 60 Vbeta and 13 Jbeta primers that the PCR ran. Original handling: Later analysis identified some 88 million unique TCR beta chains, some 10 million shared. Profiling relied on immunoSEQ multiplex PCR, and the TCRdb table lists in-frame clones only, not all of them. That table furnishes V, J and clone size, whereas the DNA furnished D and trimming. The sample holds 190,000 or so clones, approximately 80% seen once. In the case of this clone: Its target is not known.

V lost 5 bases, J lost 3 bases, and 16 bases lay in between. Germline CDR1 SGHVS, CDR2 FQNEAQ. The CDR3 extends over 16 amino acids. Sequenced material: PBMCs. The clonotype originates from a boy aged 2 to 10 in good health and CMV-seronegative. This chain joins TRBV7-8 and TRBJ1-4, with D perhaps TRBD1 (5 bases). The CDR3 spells CASSLMSGVANEKLFF. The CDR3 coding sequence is TGTGCCAGCAGCCTCATGTCGGGGGTGGCTAATGAAAAACTGTTTTTT.